This T cell receptor (beta chain) comes out of a study of T-cell memory formation after mild COVID-19. Study results and limitations: Clones contracting over day 15 to 85 were CD4/CD8 balanced, with later expanders leaning CD4+.

Notes on this clonotype: Antigen specificity is unknown. One junction end disagrees with the germline gene, perhaps due to a read error.

Each CDR3 protein is one row after TCRdb ran MiXCR on the 5' RACE reads. Among around 110,000 distinct CDR3 sequences, 15% to 20% were seen once, and the ten largest hold approximately 28%. The TCR was taken from an adult woman who had mild COVID-19 (a few samples of this study predate the infection). Cell type and time point are not known. The sequencing sample was made of PBMCs or a T cell subset sorted from them (not recorded which).

This CDR3 reads CASTPSREDWRVVF. The CDR3 DNA sequence: TGTGCCAGCACACCGAGCAGGGAAGATTGGAGGGTGGTTTTT. V and J are TRBV3-1 and TRBJ2-2; D is possibly TRBD2 (6 bases). Germline CDR1 reads LGHDT; CDR2 reads YNNKEL (reference sequence). CDR3 length: 14 amino acids.